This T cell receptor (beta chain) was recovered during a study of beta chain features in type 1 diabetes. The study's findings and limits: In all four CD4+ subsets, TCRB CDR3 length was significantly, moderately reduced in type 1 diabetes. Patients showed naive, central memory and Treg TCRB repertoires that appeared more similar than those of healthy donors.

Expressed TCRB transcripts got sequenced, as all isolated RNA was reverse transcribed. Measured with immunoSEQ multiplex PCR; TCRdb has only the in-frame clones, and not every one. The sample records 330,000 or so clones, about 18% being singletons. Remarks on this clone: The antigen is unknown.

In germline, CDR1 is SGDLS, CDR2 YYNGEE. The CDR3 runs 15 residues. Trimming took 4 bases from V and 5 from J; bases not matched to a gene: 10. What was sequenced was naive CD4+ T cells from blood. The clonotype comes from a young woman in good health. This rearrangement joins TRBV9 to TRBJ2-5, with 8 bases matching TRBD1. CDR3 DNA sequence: TGTGCCAGCAGCCCTACGACAGGGGCGCGGGAGACCCAGTACTTC. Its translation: CASSPTTGARETQYF.